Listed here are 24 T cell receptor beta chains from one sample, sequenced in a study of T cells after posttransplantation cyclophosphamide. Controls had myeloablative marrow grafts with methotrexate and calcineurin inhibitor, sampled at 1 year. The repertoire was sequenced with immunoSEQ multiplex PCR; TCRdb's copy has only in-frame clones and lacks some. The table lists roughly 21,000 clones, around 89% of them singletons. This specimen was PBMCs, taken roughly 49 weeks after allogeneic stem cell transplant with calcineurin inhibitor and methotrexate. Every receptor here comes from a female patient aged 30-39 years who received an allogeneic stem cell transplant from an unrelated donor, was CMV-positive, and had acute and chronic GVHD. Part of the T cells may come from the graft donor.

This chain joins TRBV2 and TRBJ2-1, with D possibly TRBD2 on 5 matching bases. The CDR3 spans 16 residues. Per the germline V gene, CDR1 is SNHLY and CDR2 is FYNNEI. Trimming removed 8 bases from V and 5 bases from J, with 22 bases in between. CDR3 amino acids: CASFTDLLHGDNEQFF. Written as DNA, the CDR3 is TGTGCCAGCTTCACGGACTTACTCCATGGGGACAATGAGCAGTTCTTC.

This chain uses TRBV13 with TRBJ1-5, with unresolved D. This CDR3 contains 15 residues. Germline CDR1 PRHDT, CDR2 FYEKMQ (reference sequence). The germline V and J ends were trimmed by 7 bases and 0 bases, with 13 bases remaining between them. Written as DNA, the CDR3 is TGTGCCAGCACCCGCCGGGGAGTTAGCAATCAGCCCCAGCATTTT. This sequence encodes CASTRRGVSNQPQHF.

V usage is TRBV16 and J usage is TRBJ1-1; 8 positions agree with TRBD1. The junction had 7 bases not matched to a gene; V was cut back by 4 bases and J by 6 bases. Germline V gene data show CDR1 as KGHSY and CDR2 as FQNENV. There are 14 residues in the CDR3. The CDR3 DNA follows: TGTGCCAGCAGCCGACCGGGACAGGCGTCTGAAGCTTTCTTT. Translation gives CASSRPGQASEAFF.

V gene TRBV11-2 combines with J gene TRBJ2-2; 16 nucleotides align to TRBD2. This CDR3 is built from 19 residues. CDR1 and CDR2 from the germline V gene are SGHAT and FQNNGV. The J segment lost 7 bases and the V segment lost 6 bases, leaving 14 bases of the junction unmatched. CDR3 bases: TGTGCCAGCAGGGGCGACCGGGGACTAGCGGGAGGGCTGAGCGGGGAGCTGTTTTTT. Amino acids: CASRGDRGLAGGLSGELFF.

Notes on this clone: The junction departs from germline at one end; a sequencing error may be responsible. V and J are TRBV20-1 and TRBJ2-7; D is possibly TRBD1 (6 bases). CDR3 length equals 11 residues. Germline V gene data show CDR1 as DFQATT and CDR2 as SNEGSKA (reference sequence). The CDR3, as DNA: TGCAGTGCTAGAGATTTCGACGACAGGATCTTC. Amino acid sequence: CSARDFDDRIF.

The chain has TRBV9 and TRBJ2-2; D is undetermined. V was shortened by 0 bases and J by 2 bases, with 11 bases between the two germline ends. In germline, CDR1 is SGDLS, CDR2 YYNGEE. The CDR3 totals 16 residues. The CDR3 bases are TGTGCCAGCAGCGTAGCTTCTTCCCGTAACACCGGGGAGCTGTTTTTT. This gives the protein CASSVASSRNTGELFF.

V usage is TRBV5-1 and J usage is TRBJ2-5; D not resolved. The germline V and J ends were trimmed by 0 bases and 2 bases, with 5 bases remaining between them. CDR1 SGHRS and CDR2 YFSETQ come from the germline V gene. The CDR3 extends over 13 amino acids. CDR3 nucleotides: TGCGCCAGCAGCTTGGCAATTCAAGAGACCCAGTACTTC. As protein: CASSLAIQETQYF. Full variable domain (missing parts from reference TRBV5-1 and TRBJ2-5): KAGVTQTPRYLIKTRGQQVTLSCSPISGHRSVSWYQQTPGQGLQFLFEYFSETQRNKGNFPGRFSGRQFSNSRSEMNVSTLELGDSALYLCASSLAIQETQYFGPGTRLLVL.

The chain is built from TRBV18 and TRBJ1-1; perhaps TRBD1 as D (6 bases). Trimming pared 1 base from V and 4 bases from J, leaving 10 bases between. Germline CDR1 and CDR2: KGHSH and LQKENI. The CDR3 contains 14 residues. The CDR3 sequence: CASSPLGQSTEAFF. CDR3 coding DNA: TGTGCCAGCTCACCACTAGGACAGAGCACTGAAGCTTTCTTT.

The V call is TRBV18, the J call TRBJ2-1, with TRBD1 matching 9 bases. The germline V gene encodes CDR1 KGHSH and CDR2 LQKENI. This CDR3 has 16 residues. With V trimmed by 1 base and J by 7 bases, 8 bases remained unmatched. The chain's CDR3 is CASSPQPGQGGNEQFF. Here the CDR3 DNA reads TGTGCCAGCTCACCACAACCGGGACAGGGTGGGAATGAGCAGTTCTTC.

The CDR3, as DNA: TGTGCCAGCAGCTGGAGGAGGAATGAGCAGTTCTTC. Translating gives CASSWRRNEQFF. The chain recombines TRBV7-2 with TRBJ2-1; possible D gene TRBD2, 5 bases. In germline, CDR1 is SGHTA, CDR2 FQGNSA. The CDR3 is made up of 12 amino acids. Trimming removed 4 bases at V and 7 bases at J, with 8 bases between.

The CDR3 here is CASSVELRLGNTGELFF. The CDR3 bases are TGTGCCAGCAGCGTAGAATTGAGACTAGGGAACACCGGGGAGCTGTTTTTT. The genes are TRBV9 and TRBJ2-2, with D possibly TRBD2 on 6 matching bases. This CDR3 has 17 amino acids. Per germline, CDR1 SGDLS and CDR2 YYNGEE. V lost 0 bases and J 1 base, leaving 13 bases between the germline ends. The full variable domain, completed using reference TRBV9 and TRBJ2-2, is DSGVTQTPKHLITATGQRVTLRCSPRSGDLSVYWYQQSLDQGLQFLIQYYNGEERAKGNILERFSAQQFPDLHSELNLSSLELGDSALYFCASSVELRLGNTGELFFGEGSRLTVL.

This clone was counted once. CDR3 region: CAWAGLARDTQYF. CDR3 DNA: TGTGCCTGGGCCGGACTAGCAAGAGATACGCAGTATTTT. The chain links TRBV30 to TRBJ2-3, with 8 bases aligning to TRBD2. J was trimmed by 5 bases and V by 5 bases; bases with no gene match: 6. Germline CDR1 is GTSNPN and CDR2 is SVGIG (reference sequence). The CDR3 runs to 13 residues.

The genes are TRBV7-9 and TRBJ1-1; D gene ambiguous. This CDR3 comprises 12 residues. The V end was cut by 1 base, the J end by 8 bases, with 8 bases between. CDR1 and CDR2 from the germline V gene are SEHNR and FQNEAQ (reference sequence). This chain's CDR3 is CASSLGGVEAFF. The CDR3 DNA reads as TGTGCCAGCAGCTTAGGAGGTGTGGAAGCTTTCTTT.

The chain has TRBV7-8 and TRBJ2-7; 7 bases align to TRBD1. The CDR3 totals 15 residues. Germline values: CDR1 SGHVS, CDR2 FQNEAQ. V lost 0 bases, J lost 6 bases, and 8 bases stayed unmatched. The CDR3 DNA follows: TGTGCCAGCAGCTTAGCCGGGACAGCGTCCCTCGAGCAGTACTTC. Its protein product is CASSLAGTASLEQYF.

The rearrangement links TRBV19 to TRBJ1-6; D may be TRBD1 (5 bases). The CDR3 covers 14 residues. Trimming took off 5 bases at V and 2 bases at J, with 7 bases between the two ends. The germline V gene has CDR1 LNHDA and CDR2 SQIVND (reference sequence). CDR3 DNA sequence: TGTGCCAGTAGTCGACAGACCTATAATTCACCCCTCCACTTT. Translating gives CASSRQTYNSPLHF.

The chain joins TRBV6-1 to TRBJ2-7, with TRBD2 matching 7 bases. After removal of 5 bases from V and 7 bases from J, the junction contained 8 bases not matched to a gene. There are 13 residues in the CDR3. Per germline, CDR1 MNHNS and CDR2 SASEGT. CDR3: CASSTLGGGEQYF. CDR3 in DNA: TGTGCCAGCAGTACTCTGGGGGGAGGGGAGCAGTACTTC.

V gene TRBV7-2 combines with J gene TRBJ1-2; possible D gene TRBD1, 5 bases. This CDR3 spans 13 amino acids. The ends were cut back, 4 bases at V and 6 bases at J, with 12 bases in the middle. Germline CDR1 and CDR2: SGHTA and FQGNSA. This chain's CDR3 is CASSSIGHNGYTF. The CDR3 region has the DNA TGTGCCAGCAGCTCTATAGGACACAATGGCTACACCTTC.

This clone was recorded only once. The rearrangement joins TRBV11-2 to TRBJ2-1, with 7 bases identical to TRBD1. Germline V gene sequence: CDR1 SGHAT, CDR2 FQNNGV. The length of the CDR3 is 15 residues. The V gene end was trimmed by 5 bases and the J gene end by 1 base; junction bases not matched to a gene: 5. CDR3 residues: CASSEGAWSYNEQFF. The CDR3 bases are TGTGCCAGCAGCGAGGGGGCTTGGTCCTACAATGAGCAGTTCTTC.

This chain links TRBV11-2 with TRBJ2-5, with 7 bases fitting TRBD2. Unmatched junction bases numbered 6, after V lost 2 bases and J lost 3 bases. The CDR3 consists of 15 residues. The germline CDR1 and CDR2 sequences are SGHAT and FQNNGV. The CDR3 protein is CASSLPAGRKETQYF. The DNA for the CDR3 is TGTGCCAGCAGCTTACCAGCGGGGCGAAAAGAGACCCAGTACTTC. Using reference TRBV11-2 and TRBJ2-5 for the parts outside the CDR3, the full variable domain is EAGVAQSPRYKIIEKRQSVAFWCNPISGHATLYWYQQILGQGPKLLIQFQNNGVVDDSQLPKDRFSAERLKGVDSTLKIQPAKLEDSAVYLCASSLPAGRKETQYFGPGTRLLVL.

The CDR3 loop is CASKTGNQPQHF. CDR3 DNA sequence: TGTGCCAGCAAGACGGGGAATCAGCCCCAGCATTTT. V usage is TRBV6-1 and J usage is TRBJ1-5; D gene unclear. The CDR3 has 12 residues. In germline, CDR1 is MNHNS, CDR2 SASEGT. Between the trimmed V and J ends, which lost 7 bases and 4 bases, there was a span of 8 bases.

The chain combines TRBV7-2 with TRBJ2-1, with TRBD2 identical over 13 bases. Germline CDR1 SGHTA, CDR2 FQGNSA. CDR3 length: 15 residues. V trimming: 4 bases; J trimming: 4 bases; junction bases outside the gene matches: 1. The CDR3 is CASSSGLAGYNEQFF. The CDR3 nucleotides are TGTGCCAGCAGCTCGGGACTAGCGGGGTACAATGAGCAGTTCTTC.

CDR3 sequence (DNA): TGTGCCACCCTACCATGGACAGATACGAACACCGGGGAGCTGTTTTTT. Protein sequence: CATLPWTDTNTGELFF. The chain recombines TRBV11-3 with TRBJ2-2, with D perhaps matching TRBD1 (6 bases). Germline CDR1 is SGHNT and CDR2 is YENEEA. The CDR3 sequence is 16 residues long. V gave up 10 bases and J gave up 0 bases, with 18 bases separating them.

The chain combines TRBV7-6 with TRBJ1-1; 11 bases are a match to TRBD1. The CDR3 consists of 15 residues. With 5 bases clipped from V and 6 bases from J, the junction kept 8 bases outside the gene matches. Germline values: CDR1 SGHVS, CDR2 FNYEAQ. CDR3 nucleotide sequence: TGTGCCAGCAGCGTTCGGACAGGGGGCGAGGCTGAAGCTTTCTTT. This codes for CASSVRTGGEAEAFF.

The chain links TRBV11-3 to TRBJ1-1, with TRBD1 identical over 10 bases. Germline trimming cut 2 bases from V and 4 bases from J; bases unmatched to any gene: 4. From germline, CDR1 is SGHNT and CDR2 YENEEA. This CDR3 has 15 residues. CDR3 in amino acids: CASSLSTGGGTEAFF. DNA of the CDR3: TGTGCCAGCAGCTTATCGACAGGGGGCGGCACTGAAGCTTTCTTT.